This T cell receptor (beta chain) was captured in a study of blood T cell repertoires in COVID-19. Study-level background: From the United States, Italy and Spain came samples of acute and convalescent COVID-19.

Sequenced by immunoSEQ multiplex PCR; TCRdb stores in-frame clones only, minus some. Among 200,000 or so clones listed, about 88% were seen once. Across about two dozen US areas, participants ranged in age from 18 to 89 years. Trimming removed 1 base from V and 2 bases from J, with 8 bases in between. CDR1 is SGHAT and CDR2 is FQNNGV in the germline V gene. This CDR3 is 14 amino acids long. The chain recombines TRBV11-2 with TRBJ1-2; D gene uncertain. The clonotype was recovered from a middle-aged woman with acute COVID-19. Material for sequencing was PBMCs or T cells enriched from blood (not recorded which). The CDR3 is CASSLGGGNYGYTF. The CDR3 coding sequence is TGTGCCAGCAGCTTAGGGGGAGGGAACTATGGCTACACCTTC.